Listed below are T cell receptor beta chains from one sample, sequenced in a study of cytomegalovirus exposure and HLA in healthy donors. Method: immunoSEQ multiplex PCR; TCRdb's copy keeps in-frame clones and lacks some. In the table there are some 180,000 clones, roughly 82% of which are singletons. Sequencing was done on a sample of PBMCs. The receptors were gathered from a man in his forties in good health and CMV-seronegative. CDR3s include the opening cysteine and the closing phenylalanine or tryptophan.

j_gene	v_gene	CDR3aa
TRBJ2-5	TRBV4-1	CASSQGLATGKETQYF
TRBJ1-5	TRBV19	CASTHMGGNNQPQHF
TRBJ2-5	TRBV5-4	CASSTRTGGAIGETQYF
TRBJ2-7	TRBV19	CASSNPRVPYEQYF
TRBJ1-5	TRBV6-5	CASSYRNSGNQPQHF
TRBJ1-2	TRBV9	CASGGGGYGYTF
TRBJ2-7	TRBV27	CASRTSGSYEQYF
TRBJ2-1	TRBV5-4	CASSLGGRGKYNEQFF
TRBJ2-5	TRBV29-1	CSVAKGGGIETQYF
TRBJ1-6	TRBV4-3	CASSQDLRPAPYSPLHF
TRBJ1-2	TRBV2	CASSEPRDRRNYGYTF
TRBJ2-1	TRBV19	CASTPFSQGYYNEQFF
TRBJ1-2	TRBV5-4	CASSPDRNFNYGYTF
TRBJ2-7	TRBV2	CASSEGYERGPEYPPYEQYF
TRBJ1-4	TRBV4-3	CASSQDAAAGNEKLFF
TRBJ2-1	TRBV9	CASSVRNEQFF
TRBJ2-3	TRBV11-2	CASSFSRTDTQYF
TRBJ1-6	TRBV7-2	CASSLVRDTPLHF
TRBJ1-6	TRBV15	CATSRGRESSYNSPLHF
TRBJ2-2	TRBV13	CASSTEGQGISGELFF
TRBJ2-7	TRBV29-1	CSVVGRGTYEQYF
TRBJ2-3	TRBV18	CASSPNSFTDTQYF
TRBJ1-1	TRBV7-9	CASSFQGGTEAFF
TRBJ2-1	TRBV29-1	CSVDLIAGAYNEQFF
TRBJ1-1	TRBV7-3	CASSFGAANTEAFF
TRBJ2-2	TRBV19	CASSIGAQGAPGELFF
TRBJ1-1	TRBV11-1	CASSLQINTEAFF
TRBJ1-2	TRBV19	CASSKTNRGPYGYTF
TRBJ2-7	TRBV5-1	CASSLTSVSYEQYF
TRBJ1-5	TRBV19	CASRSAINSNQPQHF
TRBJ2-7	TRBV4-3	CASSQGIAWRQVNSYEQYF
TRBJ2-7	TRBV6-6	CASSREGTNVYEQYF
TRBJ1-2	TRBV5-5	CASSSNSYGYTF